Each of the 6 T cell receptor beta chains below was sequenced from the same sample in a study of vaccination and CD4 T cells after COVID-19. An Oncomine TCR Beta short-read assay was used to sequence the DNA from cultured CD4+ T cells. TCRdb redid the calling of the PCR reads with MiXCR, one entry per CDR3 protein. The table has approximately 25,000 distinct CDR3 sequences, about three fifths seen once. Specified treatment: approximately nine-day PBMC culture with coronavirus spike peptide pools or control peptides (ViraFEST assay). Their recognized antigens are unknown. Sequenced input: CD4+ T cells from blood, cultured in vitro. These receptors came from a human donor who had recovered from COVID-19.

The rearrangement links TRBV19 to TRBJ1-6, with D unresolved. Per germline, CDR1 LNHDA and CDR2 SQIVND (reference sequence). V gave up 11 bases and J gave up 0 bases, with 11 bases separating them. The CDR3 runs to 14 residues. The CDR3 region is CACRQSSYNSPLHF. Here the CDR3 DNA reads TGTGCCTGCCGTCAGAGCTCCTATAATTCACCCCTCCACTTT.

The V call is TRBV30, the J call TRBJ2-7; 8 bases fit TRBD1. V trimming: 2 bases; J trimming: 3 bases; junction bases outside the gene matches: 9. The CDR3 extends over 15 amino acids. Germline V gene sequence: CDR1 GTSNPN, CDR2 SVGIG (reference sequence). CDR3: CAWSSPRTGIYEQYF. DNA for the CDR3: TGTGCCTGGAGTTCACCGCGGACAGGGATCTACGAGCAGTACTTC. Based on the CDR3 plus reference TRBV30 and TRBJ2-7, the full variable domain is SQTIHQWPATLVQPVGSPLSLECTVEGTSNPNLYWYRQAAGRGLQLLFYSVGIGQISSEVPQNLSASRPQDRQFILSSKKLLLSDSGFYLCAWSSPRTGIYEQYFGPGTRLTVT.

J is TRBJ2-1 and V is TRBV12-3 or TRBV12-4; weak D call: TRBD2 (6 bases). The V end was cut by 1 base, the J end by 6 bases, with 19 bases between. This CDR3 has 17 residues. CDR3 sequence: CASSLVSGGVYANEQFF. The CDR3 DNA reads TGTGCCAGCAGTTTAGTATCTGGAGGGGTTTACGCCAATGAGCAGTTCTTC.

The chain joins TRBV11-3 to TRBJ2-3; TRBD1 matches at 9 bases. The junction had 24 bases not matched to a gene; V was cut back by 1 base and J by 4 bases. CDR3 length: 22 residues. The germline V gene encodes CDR1 SGHNT and CDR2 YENEEA. DNA of the CDR3: TGTGCCAGCAGCTTAGGGGTCGGTTGGGGACAGGGAATTTGGTCCAGCCCAGATACGCAGTATTTT. Encoded protein: CASSLGVGWGQGIWSSPDTQYF.

This chain uses TRBV2 with TRBJ2-2, with 8 positions matching TRBD1. V lost 6 bases to trimming and J lost 4 bases; unmatched junction nucleotides: 10. The CDR3 contains 16 residues. Looked up from germline, CDR1 is SNHLY and CDR2 is FYNNEI. The CDR3 protein is CASSVAETGVTGELFF. In nucleotides, the CDR3 is TGTGCCAGCAGCGTGGCCGAGACAGGGGTCACCGGGGAGCTGTTTTTT.

This chain connects TRBV6-1 to TRBJ2-3; unclear D gene. V lost 6 bases and J lost 2, with 6 bases in between. The CDR3 contains 12 residues. Germline assignment: CDR1 MNHNS and CDR2 SASEGT. The CDR3 nucleotides are TGTGCCAGCAGGACCCTCACAGATACGCAGTATTTT. Its translation: CASRTLTDTQYF.